Reported below is one T cell receptor beta chain. The specificity of this receptor is unknown. It has no much larger one-base neighbor in the sample; base qualities were not kept. This sample stems from a study of T-cell reconstitution after alpha-beta-depleted transplantation in children (dated by TCRdb to about 2016). As for the study more broadly: T-cell immune reconstitution after TCRalphabeta/CD19-depleted allogeneic hematopoietic cell transplantation in children was quantitatively tracked in the study by means of TCR repertoire profiling. The research as a whole found: Hyperexpanded clone frequencies declined over subsequent months; after one year, T-cell counts and TCRbeta diversity were mostly attributed to newly produced T cells. In some patients, the high TCRbeta diversity seen at day 60 was put down to recipient T cells and intrathymic progenitors that had survived conditioning. The apparently early recovery of alphabetaT-cell counts about two months after transplant reportedly depended on only several hundred rapidly expanded clones that came from non-depleted graft cells.

Library prep was done by PCR. Sequencing was carried out with an Illumina HiSeq 2500. TCR libraries were prepared with molecular barcoding, using unique molecular identifiers to normalize TCRbeta repertoire quantification. The public reads were reprocessed in TCRdb via fastp at Q25 and MiXCR, keeping in-frame beta chains. CDR3 protein duplicates are merged, each entry listing the most common genes and DNA. The sample yields hundreds of thousands of distinct CDR3 sequences; about an eighth were counted once. 0.79% of the sample lies in the top ten. CDR1 and CDR2 were assigned from the germline V gene as SNHLY and FYNNEI. The V and J ends are trimmed by 6 bases and 1 base, leaving 11 bases between them. The CDR3 goes from the cysteine to the phenylalanine over 14 residues. Just the 42-base CDR3 DNA is kept, in frame starting at base 1. This sample's treatment or condition label indicates: allogeneic hematopoietic cell transplantation with graft depleted of TCRalphabeta T cells and CD19 B cells. The children who served as transplant recipients had been given grafts of TCRalphabeta/CD19-depleted allogeneic hematopoietic cells.

Sequencing used PBMCs, obtained before TCRalphabeta/CD19-depleted stem cell transplant. The clonotype was recovered from a girl aged 2 to 9 with congenital amegakaryocytic thrombocytopenia, due to receive a stem cell transplant. This receptor chain uses TRBV2 and TRBJ2-3, with a tentative D call of TRBD1 or TRBD2, each matching 5 bases. In nucleotide form, the sequence is TGTGCCAGCAGAAGGGACGGTGGCACAGATACGCAGTATTTT. Its product reads: CASRRDGGTDTQYF.